These 25 T cell receptor beta chains were sequenced from one sample in a study of technical replicates of blood from a handful of donors. Profiled with immunoSEQ multiplex PCR; TCRdb holds only in-frame clones, not every one. The repertoire holds about 70,000 clones, with approximately 94% as singletons. Sequencing was performed on T cells isolated from PBMCs. These receptors originate from a human donor in good health.

This chain links TRBV11-2 with TRBJ1-1; D perhaps matches TRBD1 (5 bases). CDR3 length: 13 amino acids. With 6 bases removed from V and 4 bases from J, the gap between germline ends came to 12 bases. Germline assignment: CDR1 SGHAT and CDR2 FQNNGV. CDR3 DNA: TGTGCCAGCAGGGAGGGACTGATCACTGAAGCTTTCTTT. Protein sequence: CASREGLITEAFF.

This clone was counted a single time. V gene TRBV6-1 combines with J gene TRBJ2-1; TRBD2 aligns across 7 bases. J lost 4 bases, V lost 1 base, and 10 bases had no gene match. The CDR3 sequence is 17 residues long. Germline CDR1 and CDR2: MNHNS and SASEGT. CDR3 sequence (DNA): TGTGCCAGCAGTGAAGAGGGCGGGAGCTTCCGTTACAATGAGCAGTTCTTC. It is translated as CASSEEGGSFRYNEQFF.

This clone has just one count. The genes are TRBV19 and TRBJ1-1, with TRBD1 matching over 8 bases. The CDR3 runs to 14 residues. The germline V gene has CDR1 LNHDA and CDR2 SQIVND (reference sequence). V was clipped by 5 bases and J by 1 base; unmatched bases: 3. The CDR3 protein is CASSPGQGNTEAFF. Here the CDR3 DNA reads TGTGCCAGTAGTCCCGGACAGGGGAACACTGAAGCTTTCTTT.

This clone was recorded only once. V gene TRBV4-3 combines with J gene TRBJ1-1, with D perhaps TRBD1 (6 bases). The CDR3 extends over 17 amino acids. Trimming removed 2 bases at V and 0 bases at J, with 16 bases between. Per the germline V gene, CDR1 is LGHNA and CDR2 is YSLEER. CDR3 DNA sequence: TGCGCCAGCAGCCAAATCCAGGGGTATCGTATGAACACTGAAGCTTTCTTT. Protein product: CASSQIQGYRMNTEAFF.

V gene TRBV4-2 combines with J gene TRBJ2-2; TRBD2 agrees at 7 bases. The ends lost 4 bases at V and 0 bases at J; junction bases unmatched: 8. Germline V gene sequence: CDR1 LGHNA, CDR2 YNFKEQ. This CDR3 has 17 amino acids. CDR3 protein: CASSLRSGTTNTGELFF. The CDR3 nucleotides read TGTGCCAGCAGCCTCCGTTCCGGGACTACGAACACCGGGGAGCTGTTTTTT.

The chain couples TRBV7-3 to TRBJ2-5; D might be TRBD1 (5 bases). The CDR3 extends over 13 amino acids. The V gene's germline CDR1 is SGHTA and CDR2 FQGTGA. V lost 5 bases to trimming and J lost 5 bases, with 12 bases between them. CDR3 sequence reads: CASSPRPGETQYF. CDR3 in DNA: TGTGCCAGCAGCCCCAGACCAGGGGAGACCCAGTACTTC.

The CDR3 protein is CASSAGTGGINEQYF. The CDR3, as DNA: TGTGCCAGCAGCGCCGGGACAGGGGGGATCAACGAGCAGTACTTC. The gene calls are TRBV9 and TRBJ2-7; 11 positions agree with TRBD1. V lost 3 bases, J lost 5 bases, and 7 bases stayed unmatched. This CDR3 has 15 residues. Germline V gene data show CDR1 as SGDLS and CDR2 as YYNGEE.

The chain has TRBV15 and TRBJ1-2; possibly TRBD1 for D (5 bases). Germline loops: CDR1 LNHNV, CDR2 YYDKDF (reference sequence). The CDR3 contains 13 residues. Trimming pared 0 bases from V and 8 bases from J, leaving 10 bases between. In DNA, the CDR3 is TGTGCCACCAGCAGAGAGCGAGACAGAGGCTACACCTTC. Residues: CATSRERDRGYTF.

The chain carries TRBV29-1 and TRBJ2-5; TRBD2 agrees at 10 bases. The V gene end was trimmed by 4 bases and the J gene end by 5 bases; junction bases not matched to a gene: 4. Germline CDR1 and CDR2: SQVTM and ANQGSEA. This CDR3 contains 13 residues. The CDR3, as DNA: TGCAGCGTTGGAACTAGCGGGACGGAGACCCAGTACTTC. This codes for CSVGTSGTETQYF. The full variable domain, rest sourced from reference TRBV29-1 and TRBJ2-5, is SAVISQKPSRDICQRGTSLTIQCQVDSQVTMMFWYRQQPGQSLTLIATANQGSEATYESGFVIDKFPISRPNLTFSTLTVSNMSPEDSSIYLCSVGTSGTETQYFGPGTRLLVL.

The V gene is TRBV5-1, the J gene TRBJ2-5; D perhaps matches TRBD1 (5 bases). Germline loops: CDR1 SGHRS, CDR2 YFSETQ. CDR3 length equals 13 residues. V gave up 4 bases and J gave up 2 bases, with 9 bases separating them. The CDR3, as DNA: TGCGCCAGCAGCATCCAGGGACAAGAGACCCAGTACTTC. Translated: CASSIQGQETQYF.

V usage is TRBV28 and J usage is TRBJ1-5; TRBD1 might be the D (5 bases). The CDR3 runs to 14 residues. Germline loops: CDR1 MDHEN, CDR2 SYDVKM. V was trimmed by 7 bases and J by 0 bases, leaving 10 bases between them. CDR3 loop: CASKDIHSNQPQHF. The CDR3, as DNA: TGTGCCAGCAAGGACATACATAGCAATCAGCCCCAGCATTTT.

This rearrangement joins TRBV5-4 to TRBJ1-2, with TRBD1 as a possible D gene (6 bases). With 4 bases removed from V and 5 bases from J, the gap between germline ends came to 12 bases. This CDR3 is built from 13 residues. The germline gives CDR1 SGHNT, CDR2 YYREEE (reference sequence). The CDR3 here is CASSPRGDYGYTF. CDR3 nucleotide sequence: TGTGCCAGCAGCCCCAGGGGAGATTATGGCTACACCTTC.

For the CDR3, the DNA is TGTGCCAGCAGCGTAGGAGGGGGAACAGGGGCGTCCTCTGGGGCCAACGTCCTGACTTTC. It is translated as CASSVGGGTGASSGANVLTF. J is TRBJ2-6 and V is TRBV9; 7 nucleotides align to TRBD1. V shed 0 bases, J shed 0 bases, and the junction held 12 bases outside the gene matches. The CDR3 is 20 residues long. Germline V gene lookup returns CDR1 SGDLS and CDR2 YYNGEE.

CDR3 protein: CASSLLETQYF. CDR3 coding DNA: TGTGCCAGCAGCTTACTAGAGACCCAGTACTTC. The rearrangement uses TRBV7-8 and TRBJ2-5; D is uncertain. The CDR3 totals 11 residues. Germline V lookup: CDR1 SGHVS, CDR2 FQNEAQ. Trimming cost V 2 bases and J 4 bases, with 2 bases left between them.

V is TRBV27 and J is TRBJ1-5, with 9 bases that match TRBD1. In germline, CDR1 is MNHEY, CDR2 SMNVEV (reference sequence). V lost 0 bases and J lost 0; bases outside the gene matches: 9. The CDR3 loop spans 19 amino acids. The CDR3 loop reads CASSLSGQGSFGSNQPQHF. CDR3 sequence (DNA): TGTGCCAGCAGTTTATCGGGACAGGGAAGCTTTGGTAGCAATCAGCCCCAGCATTTT.

The V and J genes are TRBV19 and TRBJ1-1; D is unclear. Trimming removed 7 bases at V and 1 base at J, with 13 bases between. This CDR3 region has 14 residues. Per the germline V gene, CDR1 is LNHDA and CDR2 is SQIVND (reference sequence). CDR3 protein: CASTLVSGNTEAFF. CDR3 DNA: TGTGCCAGTACGCTGGTATCCGGGAACACTGAAGCTTTCTTT. Drawing the rest from reference TRBV19 and TRBJ1-1, the complete variable domain is DGGITQSPKYLFRKEGQNVTLSCEQNLNHDAMYWYRQDPGQGLRLIYYSQIVNDFQKGDIAEGYSVSREKKESFPLTVTSAQKNPTAFYLCASTLVSGNTEAFFGQGTRLTVV.

This chain connects TRBV6-5 to TRBJ1-2; D gene ambiguous. Germline CDR1 and CDR2: MNHEY and SVGAGI. The CDR3 is made up of 16 amino acids. Trimming left V 0 bases short and J 4 bases short, with 15 bases between. This CDR3 reads CASSYSRPARGYGYTF. As DNA, the CDR3 is TGTGCCAGCAGTTACTCGCGCCCGGCCCGGGGCTATGGCTACACCTTC.

The genes are TRBV10-3 and TRBJ1-2; TRBD1 matches at 7 bases. This CDR3 comprises 13 residues. The germline V gene has CDR1 ENHRY and CDR2 SYGVKD. V trimming: 11 bases; J trimming: 2 bases; junction bases outside the gene matches: 8. The CDR3 region has the DNA TGTGCCTCCTTGGACAGGCAGAACTATGGCTACACCTTC. Amino acid sequence: CASLDRQNYGYTF.

The J gene is TRBJ2-7, the V gene TRBV14; 8 bases align to TRBD1. Trimming removed 4 bases from V and 5 bases from J; junction bases left unmatched: 10. The CDR3 runs to 15 residues. Per germline, CDR1 SGHDN and CDR2 FVKESK. CDR3 residues: CASSRYQGASNEQYF. For the CDR3, the DNA is TGTGCCAGCAGCCGCTACCAGGGGGCGAGCAACGAGCAGTACTTC. Filled out from reference TRBV14 and TRBJ2-7, the complete variable domain reads EAGVTQFPSHSVIEKGQTVTLRCDPISGHDNLYWYRRVMGKEIKFLLHFVKESKQDESGMPNNRFLAERTGGTYSTLKVQPAELEDSGVYFCASSRYQGASNEQYFGPGTRLTVT.

CDR3 protein: CASSLVSGASTDTQYF. CDR3 in DNA: TGTGCCAGCAGCTTAGTTAGCGGGGCTAGCACAGATACGCAGTATTTT. The chain links TRBV7-2 to TRBJ2-3; 8 bases fit TRBD2. This CDR3 contains 16 residues. The ends lost 1 base at V and 0 bases at J; junction bases unmatched: 3. Germline V gives CDR1 SGHTA, CDR2 FQGNSA.

The chain couples TRBV6-5 to TRBJ1-4, with 7 bases fitting TRBD1. Trimming took 8 bases from V and 8 from J; bases not matched to a gene: 8. The CDR3 totals 13 residues. Germline V CDR1 and CDR2: MNHEY, SVGAGI. CDR3 nucleotides: TGTGCCAGCGGGGGGACAGCTATCGAAAAACTGTTTTTT. Translating it yields CASGGTAIEKLFF.

The chain joins TRBV5-1 to TRBJ1-2; 7 bases line up with TRBD1. Trimming removed 2 bases from V and 8 bases from J; junction bases left unmatched: 9. Germline assignment: CDR1 SGHRS and CDR2 YFSETQ. There are 14 residues in the CDR3. The CDR3 spells CASSFTGEDEGYTF. The CDR3 nucleotides read TGCGCCAGCAGCTTTACAGGGGAGGATGAAGGCTACACCTTC.

The chain combines TRBV12-5 with TRBJ2-7; no reliable D call. This CDR3 is 12 amino acids long. Germline V lookup: CDR1 LGHNT, CDR2 FRNRAP. Trimming stripped 5 bases from V and 5 bases from J, with 10 bases between. CDR3 residues: CASGNSLNEQYF. For the CDR3, the DNA is TGTGCTAGTGGTAACTCGCTAAACGAGCAGTACTTC.

The chain carries TRBV7-2 and TRBJ2-1; 10 bases are shared with TRBD2. The CDR3 runs 19 residues. The germline CDR1 and CDR2 sequences are SGHTA and FQGNSA. The V segment lost 1 base and the J segment 1 base; nucleotides outside the gene matches: 10. The DNA for the CDR3 is TGTGCCAGCAGCTTAGTCGGGGGACTAGCGCTAACTTCCTACAATGAGCAGTTCTTC. Encoded protein: CASSLVGGLALTSYNEQFF.

This CDR3 reads CASSDTGGDTEAFF. CDR3 nucleotides: TGTGCCAGCAGTGACACGGGGGGGGACACTGAAGCTTTCTTT. This rearrangement joins TRBV2 to TRBJ1-1, with D possibly matching TRBD1 (5 bases). Germline V gene data show CDR1 as SNHLY and CDR2 as FYNNEI. The CDR3 loop spans 14 amino acids. The V and J ends lost 3 bases and 3 bases respectively, with 11 bases between them.